These 31 T cell receptor beta chains were sequenced from one sample in a study of tumor and adjacent non-tumor tissue in lung cancer (dated by TCRdb to the late 2010s). RNA was isolated from bulk, unsorted tissue, and RNA quality was assessed with a NanoDrop ND-1000 and an Agilent 2100. The receptor library was made with multiplex PCR. Sequencing was performed on an Illumina HiSeq 2500. TCRbeta libraries were built by three rounds of nested PCR using primers (Table S4), following protocols modified from ARM-PCR. TCRdb reworked the public reads: Q25 trimming with fastp, MiXCR clone assembly, productive beta chains retained. Records with the same CDR3 protein are collapsed into one entry carrying the most frequent genes and DNA. The sample table shows some 93,000 distinct CDR3 sequences, and approximately 65% are seen once. The ten largest clones take up around 19% of the sample. The sample consisted of lung tumor tissue. These receptors all come from a man in his 60s with non-small cell lung cancer.

Note on this clonotype: A much larger clone differs by one base, so this may be a read error. V usage is TRBV20-1 and J usage is TRBJ2-7; 11 bases are a match to TRBD1. The CDR3 sequence is 14 residues long. The germline V gene has CDR1 DFQATT and CDR2 SNEGSKA (reference sequence). This CDR3 is CIALDRDRGFEQYF. DNA for the CDR3: TGCATTGCTCTGGACCGGGACAGGGGGTTTGAGCAGTACTTC.

A single count supports this clonotype. Compared with germline, one end of the junction differs, possibly owing to a read error. The chain combines TRBV5-4 with TRBJ2-5; D remains unclear. The CDR3 has 14 amino acids. Germline CDR1 is SGHNT and CDR2 is YYREEE (reference sequence). The CDR3 DNA reads TGTGCCAGCAACCAACCGGTAGAAGGAGAGACCCAGAACTTC. As protein: CASNQPVEGETQNF.

The rearrangement joins TRBV5-1 to TRBJ2-1, with 11 bases fitting TRBD2. J lost 10 bases, V lost 3 bases, and 0 bases had no gene match. Looked up from germline, CDR1 is SGHRS and CDR2 is YFSETQ. The CDR3 runs 12 residues. The CDR3 sequence is CASSSSGREQFF. As DNA, the CDR3 is TGCGCCAGCAGCTCTAGCGGGAGGGAGCAGTTCTTC.

About this clonotype: At one of its ends the junction is not consistent with the germline gene, which may arise from a read error. V usage is TRBV10-2 and J usage is TRBJ2-2; a weak D match, TRBD2 (6 bases). CDR1 is WSHSY, CDR2 SAAADI, per germline. The CDR3 length is 15 residues. CDR3 nucleotide sequence: TGCGCCAGCAGTTGTAGCGGCAGGAGCACCGGGGAGTTGTTTTTT. Amino acids: CASSCSGRSTGELFF.

Notes on this clonotype: A much larger clone lies a single base off, so this may be a read error. This rearrangement joins TRBV20-1 to TRBJ1-1; tentatively, D is TRBD1 (5 bases). The CDR3 totals 14 residues. Germline V lookup: CDR1 DFQATT, CDR2 SNEGSKA (reference sequence). Here the CDR3 reads CNARTPGMNTEAFF. DNA of the CDR3: TGCAATGCTAGAACTCCAGGGATGAACACTGAAGCTTTCTTT.

The chain links TRBV20-1 to TRBJ1-5; D call uncertain. Gene TRBJ2-3 matches the end of the DNA better, so the J call may be wrong. Germline values: CDR1 DFQATT, CDR2 SNEGSKA (reference sequence). The CDR3 is 14 residues long. This chain's CDR3 is CSARGRQPDQPQYF. The CDR3 DNA reads TGCAGTGCTAGAGGTCGGCAGCCCGATCAGCCCCAGTATTTT.

This clonotype was detected many times. The rearrangement joins TRBV6-2 or TRBV6-3 to TRBJ2-1, with TRBD2 matching 9 bases. The V gene's germline CDR1 is MNHEY and CDR2 SVGEGT. Trimming at V came to 0 bases and at J to 7 bases, leaving 7 bases not matched to a gene. The CDR3 covers 16 residues. In nucleotides, the CDR3 is TGTGCCAGCAGTTACTCGAAAGCGGGAGGTACGAATGAGCAGTTCTTC. Its protein product is CASSYSKAGGTNEQFF.

Comments on this clonotype: One junction end does not reproduce the germline sequence, and a read error may be involved. The gene calls are TRBV4-1 and TRBJ1-2; D is perhaps TRBD1 (5 bases). The CDR3 covers 13 residues. Germline V gene lookup returns CDR1 MGHRA and CDR2 YSYEKL. The CDR3 DNA is TGCACCAGCAGCCCCGGGGGGTATAAAGGCTACACCTTC. Amino acid sequence: CTSSPGGYKGYTF.

V gene TRBV7-3 combines with J gene TRBJ2-7; tentative D call: TRBD2 (5 bases). V lost 2 bases and J 4 bases, leaving 12 bases between the germline ends. This CDR3 is 14 amino acids long. The germline gives CDR1 SGHTA, CDR2 FQGTGA. CDR3: CASSLGGHGYEQYF. The CDR3 region has the DNA TGTGCCAGCAGCTTAGGAGGTCACGGTTACGAGCAGTACTTC.

The chain has TRBV5-6 and TRBJ1-2; TRBD1 might be the D (5 bases). CDR3 size: 17 residues. V was pared by 2 bases and J by 4 bases, with 21 bases between. Germline V CDR1 and CDR2: SGHDT, YYEEEE. The CDR3 coding sequence is TGTGCCAGCAGCTTCATGGGTCGGAGGGGTTCGGCCTATGGCTACACCTTC. It is translated as CASSFMGRRGSAYGYTF.

The chain is built from TRBV12-3 or TRBV12-4 and TRBJ2-7; 8 bases are shared with TRBD2. After removal of 3 bases from V and 6 bases from J, the junction contained 19 bases not matched to a gene. There are 18 residues in the CDR3. The CDR3 DNA follows: TGTGCCAGCAGTTTTAGGCGGGGGGAACTTCTGGCCGCGGGCGAGCAGTACTTC. Translated: CASSFRRGELLAAGEQYF.

At least ten counts were recorded for this clonotype. V usage is TRBV20-1 and J usage is TRBJ1-1; tentatively, D is TRBD1 (5 bases). The length of the CDR3 is 16 residues. Trimming removed 5 bases from V and 4 bases from J, with 23 bases in between. Germline V CDR1 and CDR2: DFQATT, SNEGSKA (reference sequence). For the CDR3, the DNA is TGCAGTGCTCGCGGACAACCCGGCCCCCTGGGCACTGAAGCTTTCTTT. It translates to CSARGQPGPLGTEAFF.

Notes on this clonotype: At one end the junction does not follow the germline gene, possibly because of a read error. J is TRBJ2-2 and V is TRBV29-1; D is perhaps TRBD2 (6 bases). This CDR3 has 14 amino acids. Germline values: CDR1 SQVTM, CDR2 ANQGSEA. CDR3 sequence: CSAGTSQNTGELSF. The CDR3 DNA reads as TGCAGCGCCGGTACTAGCCAGAACACCGGGGAGTTGTCTTTT.

To note about this clonotype: Lacking the conserved final phenylalanine or tryptophan, this CDR3 likely reflects a read error. The rearrangement uses TRBV6-5 and TRBJ1-1; the D gene is possibly TRBD1 (5 bases). CDR1 is MNHEY and CDR2 is SVGAGI in the germline V gene. The CDR3 totals 13 residues. Here the CDR3 DNA reads TGTGCCATCAGTTTCCTAGGGACGTCGGAAGCTTTCTAT. This sequence encodes CAISFLGTSEAFY.

With regard to this clonotype: This may be a read error, as it is one base from a much larger clone. This chain links TRBV20-1 with TRBJ2-5; tentative D call: TRBD2 (6 bases). This CDR3 is built from 14 residues. V lost 0 bases and J 2 bases, leaving 10 bases between the germline ends. Germline-derived CDR1 and CDR2 are DFQATT and SNEGSKA (reference sequence). CDR3 amino acids: CSARDRGRQETQYF. CDR3 coding DNA: TGCAGTGCTAGAGATCGGGGGAGGCAAGAGACCCAGTACTTC.

This clonotype has a single count. The chain couples TRBV28 to TRBJ2-1, with 13 bases aligning to TRBD2. The germline gives CDR1 MDHEN, CDR2 SYDVKM. This CDR3 is 15 amino acids long. V was pared by 7 bases and J by 8 bases, with 8 bases of the junction left unmatched. The CDR3 region is CASTPGTSGTHEQFF. The CDR3 DNA follows: TGTGCCAGCACGCCCGGGACTAGCGGGACGCATGAGCAGTTCTTC.

This clonotype was counted ten times or more. This chain connects TRBV6-5 to TRBJ2-1; D possibly uses TRBD1 or TRBD2 (5 bases each). CDR1 is MNHEY, CDR2 SVGAGI, per germline. The CDR3 has 19 amino acids. Trimming stripped 2 bases from V and 0 bases from J, with 20 bases between. CDR3 DNA sequence: TGTGCCAGCAGTTACAGAGGGTGGGGCCCTGAGAGCTCCTACAATGAGCAGTTCTTC. Protein: CASSYRGWGPESSYNEQFF.

The chain is built from TRBV29-1 and TRBJ2-2; perhaps D is TRBD1 or TRBD2 (5 bases each). V dropped 6 bases and J dropped 7 bases, with 27 bases sitting between them. There are 17 residues in the CDR3. Germline CDR1 is SQVTM and CDR2 is ANQGSEA. CDR3 residues: CSVPSDEGWMGYGELFF. The CDR3 nucleotides read TGCAGCGTACCAAGTGATGAGGGGTGGATGGGCTACGGGGAGCTGTTTTTT.

A word on this clonotype: At one boundary the junction diverges from the germline segment, which might be a read error. The chain combines TRBV28 with TRBJ2-3; perhaps TRBD1 as D (5 bases). Germline V gene lookup returns CDR1 MDHEN and CDR2 SYDVKM. This CDR3 contains 16 residues. In nucleotides, the CDR3 is TGTGTCAGCAGTTCAGGACACACACTGAGCACAGATACGCAGTTTTTT. Protein: CVSSSGHTLSTDTQFF.

This clonotype was seen only once. A junction end diverges from the germline sequence, so it may reflect a read error. V is TRBV6-5 and J is TRBJ1-3; D might be TRBD1 (6 bases). Germline CDR1 is MNHEY and CDR2 is SVGAGI. This CDR3 region has 15 residues. The CDR3 here is CASREPGASGNTMYF. The DNA of the CDR3 is TGTGCGAGCAGGGAACCGGGGGCGTCTGGAAACACCATGTATTTT.

As to this clonotype: Germline and junction disagree at one end, which may indicate a read error. The chain carries TRBV5-1 and TRBJ2-1, with 11 bases identical to TRBD2. This CDR3 spans 15 amino acids. CDR1 and CDR2 from the germline V gene are SGHRS and YFSETQ. CDR3 DNA: TGCGCCAACAGCACTAGCGGGAGTGAACACAATGAGCAGTTCTTC. Translated, it gives CANSTSGSEHNEQFF.

Concerning this clonotype: A read error may produce the germline difference seen at one junction end. The J gene is TRBJ2-1, the V gene TRBV4-1; perhaps TRBD1 as D (5 bases). Germline values: CDR1 MGHRA, CDR2 YSYEKL. This CDR3 has 17 amino acids. The CDR3 sequence is CASSQDLGADNSDEQFF. The CDR3 nucleotides read TGCGCCAGTAGCCAAGATCTAGGGGCGGACAATTCGGATGAGCAGTTCTTC.

The table lists this clonotype with a few counts. Relative to the germline gene, one junction end is altered; a read error may explain this. The chain uses TRBV11-2 and TRBJ2-3; D possibly uses TRBD1 or TRBD2 (5 bases each). Germline values: CDR1 SGHAT, CDR2 FQNNGV. The CDR3 consists of 15 residues. CDR3: CASSLPGPDTDTQYF. Written as DNA, the CDR3 is TGTGCCAGCAGCTTACCGGGACCAGACACAGATACGCAATATTTT.

This clonotype appeared a few times. One junction end disagrees with the germline gene, perhaps due to a read error. CDR3 nucleotides: TGTGCCAGCAGCCAAGTAGGACAGGGCCCACGAATTAGCAATCAGCCCCGGCATTTT. This sequence encodes CASSQVGQGPRISNQPRHF. The chain joins TRBV14 to TRBJ1-5, with 8 bases identical to TRBD1. Looked up from germline, CDR1 is SGHDN and CDR2 is FVKESK. CDR3 size: 19 residues.

This clonotype has ten or more counts. The rearrangement uses TRBV12-3 or TRBV12-4 and TRBJ2-1; perhaps TRBD1 as D (5 bases). This CDR3 is built from 15 residues. Trimming took 5 bases from V and 0 from J, leaving 11 bases between them. The CDR3 is CASSHRRSSYNEQFF. As DNA, the CDR3 is TGTGCCAGCAGTCACAGGAGAAGCTCCTACAATGAGCAGTTCTTC.

This clonotype was picked up one time. The V gene is TRBV24-1, the J gene TRBJ2-5, with 7 bases lining up with TRBD1. The CDR3 runs 17 residues. Per germline, CDR1 KGHDR and CDR2 SFDVKD. With V trimmed by 5 bases and J by 0 bases, 11 bases remained unmatched. The CDR3 coding sequence is TGTGCCACCAGTGCCCGGCTTCTGACAGGGCACCAAGAGACCCAGTACTTC. Amino acid sequence: CATSARLLTGHQETQYF.

With regard to this clonotype: A much larger clone lies one base from this, so it may be a read error. V gene TRBV7-8 combines with J gene TRBJ1-5; D is possibly TRBD1 (6 bases). The CDR3 consists of 15 residues. Germline lookup yields CDR1 SGHVS and CDR2 FQNEAQ. The CDR3 reads CASRYGTNSNQLQHF. Written as DNA, the CDR3 is TGTGCCAGCAGATACGGGACAAATAGCAATCAGCTCCAGCATTTT. Full variable domain (missing parts from reference TRBV7-8 and TRBJ1-5): GAGVSQSPRYKVAKRGQDVALRCDPISGHVSLFWYQQALGQGPEFLTYFQNEAQLDKSGLPSDRFFAERPEGSVSTLKIQRTQQEDSAVYLCASRYGTNSNQLQHFGDGTRLSIL.

This clonotype appeared many times. The chain joins TRBV20-1 to TRBJ1-1; the D gene is possibly TRBD1 (5 bases). V lost 3 bases to trimming and J lost 3 bases, with 11 bases between them. CDR1 and CDR2 from the germline V gene are DFQATT and SNEGSKA (reference sequence). This CDR3 has 13 amino acids. Written as DNA, the CDR3 is TGCAGTGCTAGCGGGGGGTTGTACACTGAAGCTTTCTTT. Encoded protein: CSASGGLYTEAFF.

With regard to this clonotype: A junction boundary mismatches the germline segment, possibly from a read error. The rearrangement links TRBV29-1 to TRBJ1-3; TRBD1 might be the D (5 bases). From germline, CDR1 is SQVTM and CDR2 ANQGSEA. CDR3 length: 15 amino acids. The DNA for the CDR3 is TGCAGCCTTCGAGCGGGACGGCACTCTGGAAACACCACATATTTT. It codes for CSLRAGRHSGNTTYF.

Concerning this clonotype itself: A much larger clone lies a single base off, so this may be a read error. The chain uses TRBV12-3 or TRBV12-4 and TRBJ1-1, with D tentatively TRBD1 (6 bases). V was shortened by 7 bases and J by 9 bases, with 18 bases between the two germline ends. The CDR3 totals 13 residues. DNA for the CDR3: TGTGCCAGCACTTTTCGGGACACACAGAAAGCTTTCTTT. Translation gives CASTFRDTQKAFF.

This clonotype was counted once. The chain links TRBV29-1 to TRBJ2-3; D ambiguous. Trimming cost V 2 bases and J 4 bases, with 16 bases left between them. This CDR3 comprises 15 residues. Germline CDR1 SQVTM, CDR2 ANQGSEA. CDR3 protein: CSVESWAWSSDTQYF. The CDR3 bases are TGCAGCGTTGAATCCTGGGCATGGTCCTCAGATACGCAGTATTTT.